The 15 T cell receptor beta chains below were found in one sample sequenced in a study of tumor-infiltrating lymphocytes in primary liver carcinoma. Reverse transcription of roughly 470 ng total RNA with a constant-region primer produced TCR beta cDNA. ARM-PCR, slightly modified, supplied the TCR beta libraries through three nested multiplex PCR rounds. The first two PCR rounds used TRBV1-TRBV30 forward primers with a C-beta reverse primer, 9 to 10 cycles each. MiXCR was run by TCRdb on the multiplex PCR reads, yielding one entry per CDR3 protein. The table lists 310,000 or so distinct CDR3 sequences, almost 60% of them singletons. It was unsorted whole blood that yielded blood RNA, and germline DNA was also extracted. What was sequenced was peripheral blood. These TCRs come from a woman aged 30 to 39 with primary liver carcinoma and hepatitis B virus infection.

About this clonotype itself: A much more abundant neighbour one base away suggests this may be a read error. V is TRBV6-5 and J is TRBJ1-1; D gene uncertain. CDR1 and CDR2 from the germline V gene are MNHEY and SVGAGI. The CDR3 is 12 residues long. The DNA for the CDR3 is TGTGCCAGCAGCCCATCGAACACTGAAACTTTCTTT. It is translated as CASSPSNTETFF.

V is TRBV20-1 and J is TRBJ2-3, with D tentatively TRBD2 (5 bases). There are 15 residues in the CDR3. V lost 6 bases, J lost 1 base, and 17 bases lay in between. CDR1 and CDR2 (germline): DFQATT, SNEGSKA (reference sequence). The CDR3 sequence is CSALLSSIGTDTQYF. CDR3 DNA sequence: TGCAGTGCACTACTATCTAGCATCGGCACAGATACGCAGTATTTT.

The CDR3 loop is CAIGSGSTTDTQYF. In DNA, the CDR3 is TGTGCCATCGGGAGCGGGTCCACCACAGATACGCAGTATTTT. The J gene is TRBJ2-3, the V gene TRBV10-3, with a weak D call TRBD2 (6 bases). CDR1 is ENHRY, CDR2 SYGVKD, per germline. The V end lost 8 bases, the J end lost 2 bases, and 14 bases lay between the germline ends. The CDR3 runs 14 residues.

Note on this clonotype: With a much larger clone just one base away, this may be a read error. The gene calls are TRBV29-1 and TRBJ2-3; D not resolved. CDR3 size: 14 residues. Germline V lookup: CDR1 SQVTM, CDR2 ANQGSEA. The germline V and J ends were trimmed by 1 base and 4 bases, with 12 bases remaining between them. The CDR3 protein is CSVEGKGMSDTQYF. The CDR3 DNA sequence: TGCAGCGTTGAAGGGAAGGGTATGTCAGATACGCAGTATTTT.

This clonotype showed up many times. V gene TRBV6-5 combines with J gene TRBJ2-1; D is uncertain. CDR1 and CDR2 (germline): MNHEY, SVGAGI. The CDR3 totals 11 residues. V was clipped by 4 bases and J by 8 bases, with 6 bases between them. CDR3 coding DNA: TGTGCCAGCAGTTTTCGGGATGAGCAGTTCTTC. It codes for CASSFRDEQFF.

This clonotype was detected a few times. The chain links TRBV6-6 to TRBJ2-7, with TRBD2 identical over 10 bases. Germline CDR1 and CDR2: MNHNY and SVGAGI (reference sequence). The CDR3 spans 15 residues. Trimming cost V 3 bases and J 2 bases; bases outside gene matches: 4. The CDR3 spells CASSYPLAGAYEQYF. CDR3 DNA: TGTGCCAGCAGTTATCCGCTAGCGGGAGCCTACGAGCAGTACTTC.

Points on this clonotype: One end of the junction does not line up with germline, which may come from a read error. The gene calls are TRBV29-1 and TRBJ2-6, with D possibly TRBD1 on 5 matching bases. The CDR3 spans 15 residues. Per the germline V gene, CDR1 is SQVTM and CDR2 is ANQGSEA. The CDR3 DNA is TGCAGCGTCCGAGACTTGGCCTCTGGGGCCAACGTCCTGGCTTTC. Translation: CSVRDLASGANVLAF.

The chain is built from TRBV7-9 and TRBJ2-5, with D possibly TRBD1 on 6 matching bases. Germline lookup yields CDR1 SEHNR and CDR2 FQNEAQ (reference sequence). The germline V and J ends were trimmed by 6 bases and 7 bases, with 12 bases remaining between them. The CDR3 is made up of 12 amino acids. CDR3 nucleotides: TGTGCCAGCAGGGAGACAGGAATGACCCAGTACTTC. Residues: CASRETGMTQYF.

This chain joins TRBV6-4 and TRBJ2-1; 9 positions match TRBD1. After removal of 5 bases from V and 7 bases from J, the junction contained 12 bases not matched to a gene. The CDR3 has 16 amino acids. CDR1 and CDR2 (germline): MRHNA, SNTAGT. As DNA, the CDR3 is TGTGCCAGCAGTCCTGGACAGGGGCGGTCCCGAAATGAGCAGTTCTTC. Amino acids: CASSPGQGRSRNEQFF.

This clonotype was seen at least ten times. The rearrangement links TRBV29-1 to TRBJ1-1; D perhaps matches TRBD1 (6 bases). This CDR3 spans 13 amino acids. Trimming took off 8 bases at V and 0 bases at J, with 13 bases between the two ends. CDR1 is SQVTM, CDR2 ANQGSEA, per germline. CDR3 amino acids: CSTTGRMNTEAFF. DNA for the CDR3: TGCAGCACAACAGGGAGGATGAACACTGAAGCTTTCTTT.

This clonotype was detected only a few times. The V and J genes are TRBV12-3 or TRBV12-4 and TRBJ1-1; tentatively, D is TRBD1 (5 bases). The V gene lost 5 bases and the J gene lost 7 bases, with 17 bases spanning the gap. This CDR3 spans 14 amino acids. The CDR3 reads CASSLRRQISEAFF. In DNA, the CDR3 is TGTGCCAGCAGTCTCCGACGACAGATCAGTGAAGCTTTCTTT.

This clonotype was seen a few times. V gene TRBV7-8 combines with J gene TRBJ1-5; 9 bases fit TRBD1. Germline-derived CDR1 and CDR2 are SGHVS and FQNEAQ. The V gene end was trimmed by 7 bases and the J gene end by 7 bases; junction bases not matched to a gene: 11. The CDR3 contains 15 residues. For the CDR3, the DNA is TGTGCCAGCACCATGACCGGGACAGGGAGCCAGCCCCAGCATTTT. Its translation is CASTMTGTGSQPQHF.

Details on this clonotype: The junction and the germline gene differ at one end; a read error may be behind it. This chain links TRBV11-2 with TRBJ2-6; 7 bases are shared with TRBD1. The CDR3 sequence is 18 residues long. Per germline, CDR1 SGHAT and CDR2 FQNNGV. CDR3 loop: CACSLVTRDSSGAIVLTF. The CDR3 DNA is TGTGCCTGCAGCTTAGTTACAAGGGACAGCTCTGGGGCCATCGTCCTGACTTTC.

The sample holds a few counts of this clonotype. The chain has TRBV4-1 and TRBJ2-2; no clear D gene. Germline V gene lookup returns CDR1 MGHRA and CDR2 YSYEKL. Trimming removed 3 bases from V and 0 bases from J, with 2 bases in between. The CDR3 sequence is 13 residues long. The CDR3 DNA reads TGCGCCAGCAGCCACTCGAACACCGGGGAGCTGTTTTTT. Translating gives CASSHSNTGELFF.

The chain links TRBV7-8 to TRBJ2-3; D remains unclear. V was clipped by 4 bases and J by 0 bases, with 11 bases between them. Looked up from germline, CDR1 is SGHVS and CDR2 is FQNEAQ. The CDR3 has 15 residues. The CDR3 DNA reads TGTGCCAGCAGCTCCCGTAGATTCAGCACAGATACGCAGTATTTT. This encodes CASSSRRFSTDTQYF.